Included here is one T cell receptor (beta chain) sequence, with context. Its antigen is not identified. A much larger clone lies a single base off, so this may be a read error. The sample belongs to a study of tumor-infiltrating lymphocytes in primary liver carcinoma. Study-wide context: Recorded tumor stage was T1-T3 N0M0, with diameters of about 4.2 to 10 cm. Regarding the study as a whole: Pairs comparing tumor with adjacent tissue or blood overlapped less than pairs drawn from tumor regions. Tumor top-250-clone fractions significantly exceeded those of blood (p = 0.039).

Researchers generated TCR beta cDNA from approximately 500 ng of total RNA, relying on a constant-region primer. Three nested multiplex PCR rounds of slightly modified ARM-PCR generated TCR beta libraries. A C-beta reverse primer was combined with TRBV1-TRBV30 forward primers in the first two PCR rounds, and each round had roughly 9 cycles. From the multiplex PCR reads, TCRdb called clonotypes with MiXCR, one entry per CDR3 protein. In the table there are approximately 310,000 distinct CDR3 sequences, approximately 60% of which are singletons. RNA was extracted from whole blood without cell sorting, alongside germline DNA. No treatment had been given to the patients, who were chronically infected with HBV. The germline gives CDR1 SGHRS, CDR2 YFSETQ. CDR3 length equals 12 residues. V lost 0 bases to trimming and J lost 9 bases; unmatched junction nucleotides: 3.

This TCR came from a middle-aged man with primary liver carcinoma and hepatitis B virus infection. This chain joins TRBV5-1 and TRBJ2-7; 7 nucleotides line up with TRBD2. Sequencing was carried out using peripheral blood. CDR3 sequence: CASSLERGGQYF. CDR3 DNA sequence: TGCGCCAGCAGCTTGGAGCGCGGGGGGCAGTACTTC.